A selection of T cell receptor beta chains follows, all from one sample in a study of beta chain features in type 1 diabetes. TCRdb's copy holds only in-frame clones and misses some; the assay was immunoSEQ multiplex PCR. The sample contains around 690,000 clones, roughly an eighth of which appear only once. The sample taken for sequencing was naive CD4+ T cells from blood. These receptors were taken from a man aged 25-45 years with type 1 diabetes. Each CDR3 is given with its conserved first and last residue. D genes are given only for firm matches. Clone size is not always given. Where it is, it says once, few, many or a class for expanded clones.

j_call | clone_size | v_call | d_call | cdr3_aa | cdr3_nt
TRBJ2-7 | NA | TRBV27 | NA | CASSPTNPSVYEQYF | TGTGCCAGCAGTCCCACTAACCCTAGCGTCTACGAGCAGTACTTC
TRBJ1-5 | few | TRBV7-2 | NA | CASSAESNQPQHF | TGTGCCAGCAGCGCCGAGAGCAATCAGCCCCAGCATTTT
TRBJ2-4 | NA | TRBV27 | NA | CASSFRGGMDIQYF | TGTGCCAGCAGTTTCCGAGGGGGGATGGACATTCAGTACTTC
TRBJ2-1 | few | TRBV19 | NA | CASSQLTRNEQFF | TGTGCCAGTAGTCAACTGACCCGAAATGAGCAGTTCTTC
TRBJ1-6 | NA | TRBV4-2 | TRBD1 | CASSQNTGDRSPLHF | TGTGCCAGCAGCCAGAATACAGGGGATCGTTCACCCCTCCACTTT
TRBJ2-2 | few | TRBV27 | NA | CASSLVLPGTGELFF | TGTGCCAGCAGTTTGGTCCTCCCTGGGACCGGGGAGCTGTTTTTT
TRBJ1-2 | NA | TRBV7-9 | TRBD1 | CASSPGGKDYGYTF | TGTGCCAGCAGTCCAGGGGGCAAAGACTATGGCTACACCTTC
TRBJ2-3 | NA | TRBV7-9 | NA | CASSLAGEADTQYF | TGTGCCAGCAGCTTGGCAGGGGAGGCAGATACGCAGTATTTT
TRBJ1-6 | NA | TRBV13 | TRBD1 | CASSSSWDSGNSPLHF | TGTGCCAGCAGCTCATCCTGGGACAGCGGGAATTCACCCCTCCACTTT
TRBJ2-3 | NA | TRBV25-1 | TRBD1 | CASSGHRGRTDTQYF | TGTGCCAGCAGTGGACACAGGGGGCGGACAGATACGCAGTATTTT
TRBJ2-3 | NA | TRBV7-2 | NA | CASSFFTQGTDTQYF | TGTGCCAGCAGCTTTTTTACCCAGGGAACAGATACGCAGTATTTT
TRBJ1-3 | few | TRBV28 | TRBD1 | CASSLGGQGGNTIYF | TGTGCCAGCAGCCTTGGGGGACAGGGAGGAAACACCATATATTTT
TRBJ2-1 | NA | TRBV11-2 | NA | CASSEQEEGEQFF | TGTGCCAGCAGCGAACAAGAAGAGGGTGAGCAGTTCTTC
TRBJ2-5 | NA | TRBV18 | NA | CASSPEEETQYF | TGTGCCAGCTCACCTGAAGAAGAGACCCAGTACTTC
TRBJ2-1 | few | TRBV18 | NA | CASKDGGRNEQFF | TGTGCCAGCAAGGATGGAGGTCGGAATGAGCAGTTCTTC
TRBJ2-1 | NA | TRBV2 | NA | CASSSQVGPAQFF | TGTGCCAGCAGCTCCCAAGTGGGGCCGGCCCAGTTCTTC
TRBJ2-7 | NA | TRBV13 | NA | CASSLQSSYEQYF | TGTGCCAGCAGCCTCCAAAGCTCCTACGAGCAGTACTTC
TRBJ2-1 | few | TRBV7-9 | NA | CASSLAGVGEQFF | TGTGCCAGCAGCTTAGCCGGAGTGGGTGAGCAGTTCTTC
TRBJ1-2 | few | TRBV11-2 | NA | CASSLSTANYGYTF | TGTGCCAGCAGCTTATCGACAGCTAACTATGGCTACACCTTC
TRBJ2-3 | NA | TRBV7-9 | TRBD2 | CASSSLAGADSSTDTQYF | TGTGCCAGCAGCTCACTAGCGGGGGCCGACTCTAGCACAGATACGCAGTATTTT
TRBJ2-7 | few | TRBV7-2 | NA | CASTPRAGNYEQYF | TGTGCCAGCACTCCCCGGGCGGGGAACTACGAGCAGTACTTC
TRBJ2-1 | NA | TRBV5-1 | NA | CASSLEPTEQFF | TGCGCCAGCAGCTTGGAACCGACGGAGCAGTTCTTC
TRBJ2-5 | once | TRBV6-1 | TRBD2 | CASSEALAGGQETQYF | TGTGCCAGCAGTGAAGCGCTAGCGGGGGGGCAAGAGACCCAGTACTTC
TRBJ1-3 | NA | TRBV13 | NA | CASSLGQRNTIYF | TGTGCCAGCAGCTTAGGGCAGAGAAACACCATATATTTT
TRBJ1-1 | few | TRBV7-3 | NA | CASSLKGAAPNTEAFF | TGTGCCAGCAGCTTAAAAGGGGCAGCGCCGAACACTGAAGCTTTCTTT
TRBJ1-5 | NA | TRBV7-9 | NA | CASSPSSGNQPQHF | TGTGCCAGCAGCCCTTCATCTGGTAATCAGCCCCAGCATTTT
TRBJ2-1 | NA | TRBV19 | NA | CASSIVEHEQFF | TGTGCCAGTAGTATAGTGGAGCATGAGCAGTTCTTC
TRBJ2-7 | few | TRBV7-2 | NA | CASSRAKRGASSSYEQYF | TGTGCCAGCAGCAGAGCTAAACGGGGGGCCTCTAGCTCCTACGAGCAGTACTTC
TRBJ2-7 | NA | TRBV2 | NA | CASSEAGEQYF | TGTGCCAGCAGTGAAGCCGGGGAGCAGTACTTC
TRBJ2-7 | few | TRBV27 | TRBD2 | CASSRWTSTYEQYF | TGTGCCAGCAGTAGATGGACTAGTACCTACGAGCAGTACTTC
TRBJ1-3 | NA | TRBV16 | NA | CASSQGGLLGNTIYF | TGTGCCAGCAGCCAAGGGGGCCTCCTTGGAAACACCATATATTTT
TRBJ2-3 | few | TRBV9 | TRBD2 | CASSAPRGGLITDTQYF | TGTGCCAGCAGCGCCCCCCGGGGGGGCCTTATCACAGATACGCAGTATTTT
TRBJ2-1 | few | TRBV5-1 | NA | CASSLPRSEYNEQFF | TGCGCCAGCAGCTTGCCTCGTTCCGAATACAATGAGCAGTTCTTC
TRBJ2-5 | few | TRBV7-2 | NA | CASSEGLDGETQYF | TGTGCCAGCAGCGAGGGACTGGACGGAGAGACCCAGTACTTC
TRBJ2-3 | NA | TRBV6-1 | NA | CASNTYTDTQYF | TGTGCCAGCAACACTTACACAGATACGCAGTATTTT
TRBJ2-3 | NA | TRBV6-5 | NA | CASSHGSTDTQYF | TGTGCCAGCAGCCATGGGAGCACAGATACGCAGTATTTT
TRBJ1-5 | few | TRBV6-5 | NA | CASSTGARGVQPQHF | TGTGCCAGCTCTACGGGGGCGCGAGGAGTACAGCCCCAGCATTTT
TRBJ1-1 | NA | TRBV20-1 | TRBD1 | CSAWDRPEAFF | TGCAGTGCTTGGGACAGGCCTGAAGCTTTCTTT
TRBJ2-7 | NA | TRBV18 | TRBD1 | CASSPGTGSYEQYF | TGTGCCAGCTCACCCGGGACAGGCTCCTACGAGCAGTACTTC
TRBJ1-5 | NA | TRBV27 | NA | CASRLSFTTLNQPQHF | TGTGCCAGCAGGCTCAGCTTTACTACACTTAATCAGCCCCAGCATTTT
TRBJ2-7 | few | TRBV25-1 | NA | CASRGTYEQYF | TGTGCCAGCAGGGGGACCTACGAGCAGTACTTC
TRBJ1-1 | few | TRBV6-5 | TRBD1 | CASSYLSGGPNTEAFF | TGTGCCAGCAGTTACTTATCAGGGGGACCGAACACTGAAGCTTTCTTT
TRBJ2-7 | NA | TRBV28 | NA | CASSPIGGLREQYF | TGTGCCAGCAGTCCAATCGGGGGCCTCAGGGAGCAGTACTTC
TRBJ1-1 | few | TRBV14 | NA | CASSQVGRPNTEAFF | TGTGCCAGCAGCCAAGTTGGCAGGCCCAACACTGAAGCTTTCTTT
TRBJ2-5 | NA | TRBV6-5 | TRBD1 | CASSYSGQEKTQYF | TGTGCCAGCAGTTACTCGGGACAGGAGAAGACCCAGTACTTC
TRBJ1-2 | few | TRBV27 | TRBD1 | CASSSRPTGENGYTF | TGTGCCAGCAGTTCCCGACCTACAGGGGAAAATGGCTACACCTTC
TRBJ2-7 | few | TRBV28 | NA | CASSLGGDFSYEQYF | TGTGCCAGCAGTTTGGGGGGTGATTTCTCCTACGAGCAGTACTTC
TRBJ1-2 | NA | TRBV19 | NA | CASIDDTMSYGYTF | TGTGCCAGTATCGATGACACCATGAGCTATGGCTACACCTTC
TRBJ1-6 | NA | TRBV6-5 | NA | CASSWTSTQSPLHF | TGTGCCAGCAGTTGGACATCAACGCAGTCACCCCTCCACTTT